This is a list of T cell receptor beta chains from one sample in a study of OX40 agonist ivuxolimab in advanced cancers. TCRdb's table, derived via immunoSEQ multiplex PCR, lists solely in-frame clones and lacks some. Altogether tens of thousands of clones are present, roughly nine tenths being singletons, with the ten largest covering around 0.34%. This sample comprised CD4+ or CD8+ T cells sorted from blood, obtained in a trial of the OX40 agonist ivuxolimab. The receptors were sampled from an adult with an advanced solid tumor such as melanoma, head and neck, liver or kidney cancer. Each CDR3 is given with its conserved first and last residue. Fields, in order: J gene, D gene, clone size, V gene, CDR3 protein, CDR3 DNA. D genes are given only for firm matches. The size of a clone is reported for some rows only, either as once, few or many, or as a class for expanded clones.

TRBJ2-5,TRBD2,-,TRBV2,CASRETSGSETQYF,TGTGCCAGCAGGGAGACTAGCGGGAGTGAGACCCAGTACTTC
TRBJ2-3,-,-,TRBV15,CATSRDRGLGDTQYF,TGTGCCACCAGCAGAGATCGGGGCCTAGGAGATACGCAGTATTTT
TRBJ1-4,TRBD1,-,TRBV14,CASSQKQGAGEKLFF,TGTGCCAGCAGCCAGAAACAGGGGGCTGGAGAAAAACTGTTTTTT
TRBJ2-2,-,-,TRBV19,CASKVSAAAHTGELFF,TGTGCCAGTAAGGTCTCGGCCGCGGCTCACACCGGGGAGCTGTTTTTT
TRBJ1-1,-,-,TRBV25-1,CASRETMNTEAFF,TGTGCCAGCCGAGAGACCATGAACACTGAAGCTTTCTTT
TRBJ1-2,TRBD1,-,TRBV29-1,CSVGGTGGYGYTF,TGCAGCGTTGGGGGGACAGGGGGCTACGGCTACACCTTC
TRBJ1-6,-,-,TRBV25-1,CASTPDEGSPANSPLHF,TGTGCCAGCACCCCGGATGAGGGCAGCCCCGCAAATTCACCCCTCCACTTT
TRBJ2-7,-,-,TRBV4-3,CASSQQQGWGSEQYF,TGCGCCAGCAGCCAACAACAGGGTTGGGGCTCCGAGCAGTACTTC
TRBJ1-2,-,few,TRBV4-1,CASSHREAYGYTF,TGCGCCAGCAGTCACAGGGAAGCCTATGGCTACACCTTC
TRBJ1-1,TRBD1,-,TRBV7-9,CASSSYRGRNTEAFF,TGTGCCAGCAGCTCCTACAGGGGGCGGAACACTGAAGCTTTCTTT
TRBJ2-3,-,-,TRBV6-4,CASSEGPISTDTQYF,TGTGCCAGCAGCGAGGGACCGATCAGCACAGATACGCAGTATTTT
TRBJ2-4,-,-,TRBV4-2,CASSQDFGGLAKNIQYF,TGTGCCAGCAGCCAAGATTTCGGGGGACTAGCCAAAAACATTCAGTACTTC
TRBJ2-5,TRBD2,once,TRBV7-9,CASSSLSGGGETQYF,TGTGCCAGCAGCTCCCTTAGCGGGGGAGGCGAGACCCAGTACTTC
TRBJ2-3,-,-,TRBV6-1,CASSEPGSPRTDTQYF,TGTGCCAGCAGTGAACCAGGTTCCCCAAGGACAGATACGCAGTATTTT
TRBJ2-1,TRBD2,-,TRBV5-4,CASSLGLAGPNSYNEQFF,TGTGCCAGCAGCCTGGGACTAGCGGGGCCAAACTCCTACAATGAGCAGTTCTTC
TRBJ2-3,-,-,TRBV11-2,CASSLGGSGDTQYF,TGTGCCAGCAGCTTGGGGGGTTCGGGAGATACGCAGTATTTT
TRBJ2-6,-,-,TRBV5-1,CASSLLSGANVLTF,TGCGCCAGCAGCCTCTTATCTGGGGCCAACGTCCTGACTTTC
TRBJ2-3,-,-,TRBV15,CATSRDGGSLDTQYF,TGTGCCACCAGCAGAGATGGAGGGAGCTTAGATACGCAGTATTTT
TRBJ2-1,TRBD2,-,TRBV27,CASSDESSGRARNEQFF,TGTGCCAGCAGTGATGAGAGTAGCGGGAGGGCCCGCAATGAGCAGTTCTTC
TRBJ1-1,-,-,TRBV7-9,CASSLAWSTEAFF,TGTGCCAGCAGCTTAGCCTGGAGCACTGAAGCTTTCTTT
TRBJ2-4,TRBD1,-,TRBV19,CASSIGQGMGKNIQYF,TGTGCCAGTAGTATAGGACAGGGAATGGGCAAAAACATTCAGTACTTC
TRBJ2-7,TRBD2,-,TRBV29-1,CSVDGLAGGSYEQYF,TGCAGCGTTGACGGACTAGCGGGAGGTAGCTACGAGCAGTACTTC
TRBJ1-1,-,once,TRBV11-3,CASSPWGGDNTEAFF,TGTGCCAGCAGCCCGTGGGGAGGAGACAACACTGAAGCTTTCTTT
TRBJ2-7,TRBD2,-,TRBV7-2,CASSLGLAGDLYEQYF,TGTGCCAGCAGCTTAGGCCTAGCGGGGGACCTATACGAGCAGTACTTC
TRBJ2-5,-,-,TRBV7-6,CASSLAGLETQYF,TGTGCCAGCAGCTTAGCGGGACTTGAGACCCAGTACTTC
TRBJ2-7,TRBD1,-,TRBV30,CAWTIGGQVYEQYF,TGTGCCTGGACCATCGGGGGACAGGTCTACGAGCAGTACTTC
TRBJ2-7,-,few,TRBV28,CASGHYEQYF,TGTGCCAGCGGACACTACGAGCAGTACTTC
TRBJ2-5,-,-,TRBV28,CASSSPGQPGQETQYF,TGTGCCAGCAGTTCCCCGGGGCAGCCCGGGCAAGAGACCCAGTACTTC
TRBJ1-1,-,-,TRBV4-3,CASSQDGANTEAFF,TGCGCCAGCAGCCAAGATGGGGCGAACACTGAAGCTTTCTTT
TRBJ1-5,-,-,TRBV28,CASTPLALYSNQPQHF,TGTGCCAGCACTCCCCTGGCCCTTTATAGCAATCAGCCCCAGCATTTT
TRBJ1-5,TRBD1,-,TRBV19,CASSIGSRGQTNQPQHF,TGTGCCAGTAGTATAGGATCAAGGGGGCAAACCAATCAGCCCCAGCATTTT
TRBJ1-4,TRBD1,once,TRBV27,CASSPTPGQGALTNEKLFF,TGTGCCAGCAGCCCCACCCCGGGACAGGGGGCGCTTACTAATGAAAAACTGTTTTTT
TRBJ2-7,-,-,TRBV11-2,CASSSRGVGYEQYF,TGTGCCAGCAGCTCGAGGGGGGTAGGGTACGAGCAGTACTTC
TRBJ2-2,TRBD2,-,TRBV7-2,CASSLSGGSVSAGELFF,TGTGCCAGCAGCTTATCGGGAGGGTCCGTCAGCGCCGGGGAGCTGTTTTTT
TRBJ2-4,-,-,TRBV15,CATSRDLRAGRNIQYF,TGTGCCACCAGCAGAGATCTCCGGGCAGGGCGGAACATTCAGTACTTC
TRBJ1-2,-,-,TRBV4-2,CASSQDSRAVTYGYTF,TGTGCCAGCAGCCAAGATAGTCGGGCGGTAACCTATGGCTACACCTTC
TRBJ2-7,-,-,TRBV2,CASSPTSFGSYEQYF,TGTGCCAGCAGTCCGACAAGTTTCGGGTCCTACGAGCAGTACTTC
TRBJ2-7,TRBD2,-,TRBV28,CASSPGGGGSYEQYF,TGTGCCAGCAGTCCCGGGGGGGGCGGGTCCTACGAGCAGTACTTC
TRBJ2-1,TRBD2,-,TRBV18,CASSFREAGGYEQFF,TGTGCCAGCTCTTTCCGGGAGGCGGGAGGATATGAGCAGTTCTTC
TRBJ1-3,-,-,TRBV5-4,CASSSDLGGNTIYF,TGTGCCAGCAGCTCGGATTTAGGGGGAAACACCATATATTTT
TRBJ1-6,TRBD1,few,TRBV4-1,CASSMGQDNSPLHF,TGCGCCAGCAGCATGGGACAGGATAATTCACCCCTCCACTTT
TRBJ1-2,TRBD1,-,TRBV27,CASSFGGQYGYTF,TGTGCCAGCAGTTTTGGGGGACAGTATGGCTACACCTTC
TRBJ2-6,-,few,TRBV11-3,CASGQSGANVLTF,TGTGCCAGTGGACAGTCTGGGGCCAACGTCCTGACTTTC
TRBJ2-1,-,-,TRBV7-2,CASSLIGGYNEQFF,TGTGCCAGCAGCTTAATCGGGGGCTACAATGAGCAGTTCTTC
TRBJ1-5,-,-,TRBV6-5,CASSLSDRQPQHF,TGTGCCAGCAGCCTCTCAGATCGACAGCCCCAGCATTTT